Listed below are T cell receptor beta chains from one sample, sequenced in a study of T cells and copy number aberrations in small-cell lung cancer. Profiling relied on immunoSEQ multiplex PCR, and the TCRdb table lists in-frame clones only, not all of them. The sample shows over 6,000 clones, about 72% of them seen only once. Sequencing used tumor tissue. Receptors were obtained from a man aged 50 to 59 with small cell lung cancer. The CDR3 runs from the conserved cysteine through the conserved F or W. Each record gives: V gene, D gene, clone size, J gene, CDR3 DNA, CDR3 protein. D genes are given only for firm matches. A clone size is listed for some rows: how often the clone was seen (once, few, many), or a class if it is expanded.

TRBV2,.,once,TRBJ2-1,TGTGCCAGCAGTGCGGCTCAGGGTTCGAAGCAGTTCTTC,CASSAAQGSKQFF
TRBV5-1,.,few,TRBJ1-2,TGCGCCAGCAGCTTGGGGGAGCCGGGCTATGGCTACACCTTC,CASSLGEPGYGYTF
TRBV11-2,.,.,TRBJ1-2,TGTGCCAGCAGTTTAGTAGGGTCCTATGGCTACACCTTC,CASSLVGSYGYTF
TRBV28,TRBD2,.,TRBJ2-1,TGTGCCAGCAGTTTATGGGGGACTAGCGGATACAATGAGCAGTTCTTC,CASSLWGTSGYNEQFF
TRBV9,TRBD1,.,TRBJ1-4,TGTGCCAGCAGCGTAGGGTCGGACAGGGCGGAAAAACTGTTTTTT,CASSVGSDRAEKLFF
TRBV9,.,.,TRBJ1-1,TGTGCCAGCAGCGACAGGGCGGTTGGTGAAGCTTTCTTT,CASSDRAVGEAFF
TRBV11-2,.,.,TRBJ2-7,TGTGCCAGCAGTCCAAACTCGTACTCCTACGAGCAGTACTTC,CASSPNSYSYEQYF
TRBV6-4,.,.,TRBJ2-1,TGTGCCAGCAGTGCCGGTTATCAGACCGGGATCTACAATGAGCAGTTCTTC,CASSAGYQTGIYNEQFF
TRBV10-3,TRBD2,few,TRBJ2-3,TGTGCCATCAGTACTATAGCGGGGGAGGTGTATACGCAGTATTTT,CAISTIAGEVYTQYF
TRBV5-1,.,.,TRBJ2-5,TGCGCCAGCAGACCTAGGACACAAATCCAAGAGACCCAGTACTTC,CASRPRTQIQETQYF
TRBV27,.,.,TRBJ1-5,TGTGCCAGCGCACAAACAGGGATTCAGCCCCAGCATTTT,CASAQTGIQPQHF
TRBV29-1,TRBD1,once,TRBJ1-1,TGCAGCGTTGAGCCAACAGGGGGCACTGAAGCTTTCTTT,CSVEPTGGTEAFF
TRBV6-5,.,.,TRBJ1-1,TGTGCCAGCAGTTACACAGGGTCCTACACTGAAGCTTTCTTT,CASSYTGSYTEAFF
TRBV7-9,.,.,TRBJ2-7,TGTGCCAGCAGCTTAGTCTGGTCCGGGGAACAGTCCTACGAGCAGTACTTC,CASSLVWSGEQSYEQYF
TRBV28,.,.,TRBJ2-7,TGTGCCAGCAGTCTACAGGGACACAGCTACGAGCAGTACTTC,CASSLQGHSYEQYF
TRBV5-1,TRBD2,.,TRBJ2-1,TGCGCCAGCAGCTTATGGCGGGAGTATGAGCAGTTCTTC,CASSLWREYEQFF
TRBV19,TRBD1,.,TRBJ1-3,TGTGCCAGTAGTATATTTGCGGACAGGCTCTCTGGAAACACCATATATTTT,CASSIFADRLSGNTIYF
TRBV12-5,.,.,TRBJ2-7,TGTGCTAGTGGTTTGTGGGGTAGCTACGAGCAGTACTTC,CASGLWGSYEQYF
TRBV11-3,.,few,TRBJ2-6,TGTGCCAGCAGTTCGGGCTTGGGGGCTGGGGCCAACGTCCTGACTTTC,CASSSGLGAGANVLTF
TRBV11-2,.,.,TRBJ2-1,TGTGCCAGCAATCCGGGGGGCCGGGGTGAGCAGTTCTTC,CASNPGGRGEQFF
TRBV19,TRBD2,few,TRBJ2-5,TGTGCCAGTAGAGAGAGCGGACTAGCGGTTGAGACCCAGTACTTC,CASRESGLAVETQYF
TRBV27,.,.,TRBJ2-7,TGTGCCAGCAGTTTATCAACCGGGTCTGTCTCCTACGAGCAGTACTTC,CASSLSTGSVSYEQYF
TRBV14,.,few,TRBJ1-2,TGTGCCAGCAGCCAACCTCTTCCCAGAGTCGTAAGTGGCTACACCTTC,CASSQPLPRVVSGYTF
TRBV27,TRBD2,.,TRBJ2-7,TGTGCCAGCAGCCCGGGACTACCATCCTACGAGCAGTACTTC,CASSPGLPSYEQYF
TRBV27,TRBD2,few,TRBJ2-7,TGTGCCTCAAGCAGGGAGCGGGAGGGACCTTACGAGCAGTACTTC,CASSREREGPYEQYF
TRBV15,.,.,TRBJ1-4,TGTGCCACCAGCCGTTGGGACAATGAAAAACTGTTTTTT,CATSRWDNEKLFF
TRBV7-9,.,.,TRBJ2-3,TGTGCCAGCAGCCCCACAAGGGCCCAGTCCACAGATACGCAGTATTTT,CASSPTRAQSTDTQYF
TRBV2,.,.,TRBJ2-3,TGTGCCAGCAGTATCTACTACACAGATACGCAGTATTTT,CASSIYYTDTQYF
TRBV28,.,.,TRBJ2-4,TGTGCCAGCAGTTTTGGGGCGCCCGGCGCGTTGGCCAAAAACATTCAGTACTTC,CASSFGAPGALAKNIQYF
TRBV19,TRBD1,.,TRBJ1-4,TGTGCCAGTACCCCTATGGGGACAGGGGGCGAAAAACTGTTTTTT,CASTPMGTGGEKLFF
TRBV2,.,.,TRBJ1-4,TGTGCCAGCAGTCCTATCTTAGTCGAAAAACTGTTTTTT,CASSPILVEKLFF
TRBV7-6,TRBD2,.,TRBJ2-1,TGTGCCAGCAGCTTAGAAACTAGCGGAGGGGGATACAATGAGCAGTTCTTC,CASSLETSGGGYNEQFF